These 30 T cell receptor beta chains share one sample of origin, sequenced in a study of Graves' ophthalmopathy and Graves' hyperthyroidism. RNA transcripts provided the template for amplifying TCR beta CDR3 regions. A first-round RT-PCR used HTBI primers, followed by a second-round multiplex PCR. TCRdb independently ran MiXCR on the multiplex PCR reads; one entry per CDR3 protein. Altogether about 420,000 distinct CDR3 sequences are present, about 21% being singletons, with the ten largest covering around 3%. Sequenced: peripheral blood. All receptors come from a woman under 30 with stable Graves' hyperthyroidism.

The V and J genes are TRBV19 and TRBJ1-2; TRBD1 matches at 10 bases. Germline lookup yields CDR1 LNHDA and CDR2 SQIVND (reference sequence). This CDR3 region has 12 residues. V shed 6 bases and J 6 bases; nucleotides not matched to a gene: 1. The CDR3 DNA sequence: TGTGCCAGTAGGACAGGGGGCGATGGCTACACCTTC. Translated: CASRTGGDGYTF.

CDR3 sequence: CSARRDRGFGEQYF. The CDR3 nucleotides read TGCAGTGCTAGACGGGACAGGGGGTTCGGAGAGCAGTACTTC. The chain joins TRBV20-1 to TRBJ2-7; the match to TRBD1 covers 11 bases. Germline CDR1 DFQATT, CDR2 SNEGSKA (reference sequence). The CDR3 has 14 residues. The V and J ends lost 2 bases and 7 bases, in that order; junction bases with no gene match: 7.

The chain couples TRBV12-3 or TRBV12-4 to TRBJ1-5; D uncertain. V was trimmed by 6 bases and J by 0 bases, leaving 9 bases between them. This CDR3 comprises 14 residues. CDR3 residues: CASRDGPSNQPQHF. In DNA, the CDR3 is TGTGCCAGCAGAGACGGACCTAGCAATCAGCCCCAGCATTTT.

Comment on this clonotype: A read error is likely, as this CDR3 ends without the conserved phenylalanine or tryptophan. It is unclear where the CDR3 begins or ends on the DNA, so no DNA is shown, and the CDR3 is as TCRdb lists it. The chain has TRBV12-3 or TRBV12-4 and TRBJ2-5; the D call TRBD1 from the table was never checked on the DNA. The CDR3 numbers 8 amino acids, ends counted. CDR3 region: CASSLTGT.

V is TRBV7-3 and J is TRBJ2-7; TRBD2 is a possible D gene (7 bases). Trimming removed 8 bases from V and 7 bases from J, with 18 bases in between. The CDR3 totals 13 residues. Germline assignment: CDR1 SGHTA and CDR2 FQGTGA. CDR3 DNA: TGTGCCAGCCAGGTGGGGGGGCTCTGGGAGCAGTACTTC. Translated, it gives CASQVGGLWEQYF.

This clonotype appeared a few times. The chain has TRBV12-3 or TRBV12-4 and TRBJ1-1, with unresolved D. The V and J ends lost 6 bases and 1 base respectively, with 15 bases between them. CDR3 length: 15 residues. The CDR3 loop is CASSPTGSRNTEAFF. The DNA for the CDR3 is TGTGCCAGCAGCCCTACGGGCTCCAGGAACACTGAAGCTTTCTTT.

This clonotype showed up many times. The chain employs TRBV28 and TRBJ2-2; TRBD2 matches 9 bases. The CDR3 sequence is 15 residues long. The germline CDR1 and CDR2 sequences are MDHEN and SYDVKM. Trimming removed 7 bases from V and 0 bases from J; junction bases left unmatched: 3. This CDR3 reads CASILAGANTGELFF. CDR3 coding DNA: TGTGCCAGCATCTTAGCGGGGGCGAACACCGGGGAGCTGTTTTTT. The full variable domain, completed using reference TRBV28 and TRBJ2-2, is DVKVTQSSRYLVKRTGEKVFLECVQDMDHENMFWYRQDPGLGLRLIYFSYDVKMKEKGDIPEGYSVSREKKERFSLILESASTNQTSMYLCASILAGANTGELFFGEGSRLTVL.

The sample holds many counts of this clonotype. The chain carries TRBV6-1 and TRBJ2-7, with TRBD2 identical over 9 bases. The germline V gene encodes CDR1 MNHNS and CDR2 SASEGT. The CDR3 length is 14 residues. V lost 3 bases to trimming and J lost 3 bases; unmatched junction nucleotides: 3. Here the CDR3 reads CASSEGLAFYEQYF. In nucleotides, the CDR3 is TGTGCCAGCAGTGAGGGACTAGCTTTCTACGAGCAGTACTTC.

This clonotype has ten or more counts. The genes are TRBV7-2 and TRBJ2-5, with 7 bases aligning to TRBD1. The CDR3 runs 13 residues. CDR1 is SGHTA and CDR2 is FQGNSA in the germline V gene. V lost 1 base, J lost 8 bases, and 4 bases stayed unmatched. The CDR3, as DNA: TGTGCCAGCAGCTTAGTCGACAGGGACACCCAGTACTTC. This encodes CASSLVDRDTQYF.

This clonotype was found many times. The V gene is TRBV10-3, the J gene TRBJ2-7; 8 bases are shared with TRBD1. Losses at the gene ends were 4 bases for V and 1 base for J; bases not matched to a gene: 3. This CDR3 comprises 14 residues. Germline CDR1 and CDR2: ENHRY and SYGVKD. The CDR3 sequence is CAISGRDRSYEQYF. As DNA, the CDR3 is TGTGCCATCAGTGGCCGGGACAGGTCCTACGAGCAGTACTTC.

The sample holds many counts of this clonotype. The CDR3 nucleotides read TGTGCCAGCAGCTTTGGGACAGGCTTGAACACTGAAGCTTTCTTT. Translation gives CASSFGTGLNTEAFF. The rearrangement uses TRBV7-2 and TRBJ1-1, with 8 bases matching TRBD1. V lost 3 bases to trimming and J lost 0 bases; unmatched junction nucleotides: 3. The CDR3 has 15 residues. Germline CDR1 and CDR2: SGHTA and FQGNSA.

The V call is TRBV6-2 or TRBV6-3, the J call TRBJ2-7, with 12 bases aligning to TRBD2. CDR3 length equals 14 residues. CDR1 MNHEY and CDR2 SVGEGT come from the germline V gene. V shed 10 bases and J 5 bases; nucleotides not matched to a gene: 9. CDR3 sequence reads: CATKLTSGSDEQYF. DNA for the CDR3: TGTGCCACCAAACTGACTAGCGGGAGTGACGAGCAGTACTTC.

This clonotype was observed at least ten times. This sequence joins TRBV7-4 and TRBJ1-5; D gene uncertain. The CDR3 sequence is 14 residues long. Looked up from germline, CDR1 is SGHVT and CDR2 is SQSDAQ. V was shortened by 4 bases and J by 0 bases, with 7 bases between the two germline ends. CDR3 nucleotide sequence: TGTGCCAGCAGCTCGGGTCATAGCAATCAGCCCCAGCATTTT. Protein product: CASSSGHSNQPQHF.

As to this clonotype: A read error may be the cause here, since a much bigger clone is one base away. The chain has TRBV12-3 or TRBV12-4 and TRBJ2-7; D might be TRBD2 (6 bases). CDR3 size: 14 residues. CDR3 DNA sequence: TGTGCCAGCACCCGGGACTGGGACTCCTACGGGCAGTACTTC. This sequence encodes CASTRDWDSYGQYF.

This clonotype has ten or more counts. The V gene is TRBV6-2 or TRBV6-3, the J gene TRBJ1-1; 9 bases map to TRBD1. The J segment lost 0 bases and the V segment lost 6 bases, leaving 11 bases of the junction unmatched. The germline V gene encodes CDR1 MNHEY and CDR2 SVGEGT. This CDR3 has 17 residues. CDR3 residues: CASRRTGGSLMNTEAFF. CDR3 nucleotide sequence: TGTGCCAGCAGACGTACAGGGGGCTCCCTCATGAACACTGAAGCTTTCTTT.

The gene calls are TRBV10-3 and TRBJ2-7; 7 positions match TRBD1. CDR1 is ENHRY and CDR2 is SYGVKD in the germline V gene. Trimming took 10 bases from V and 5 from J; bases not matched to a gene: 17. CDR3 length equals 15 residues. CDR3 amino acids: CASVSLQGVRNEQYF. The DNA for the CDR3 is TGTGCCAGCGTGAGTCTTCAGGGGGTAAGGAACGAGCAGTACTTC.

Concerning this clonotype itself: This clone may be a read error of a much larger clone one base away. The genes are TRBV15 and TRBJ1-5; D remains ambiguous. Germline lookup yields CDR1 LNHNV and CDR2 YYDKDF (reference sequence). CDR3 length: 13 amino acids. Trimming cost V 0 bases and J 8 bases, with 8 bases left between them. The DNA of the CDR3 is TGTGCCACCAGCAGAGATCCGGTTGAGCCCCAGCATTTT. Amino acids: CATSRDPVEPQHF.

Details on this clonotype: It may be a read error: a sequence one base away is much more abundant. The V call is TRBV12-3 or TRBV12-4, the J call TRBJ2-5; D call uncertain. This CDR3 is built from 11 residues. This chain's CDR3 is CACSPAGTQYF. CDR3 DNA sequence: TGTGCCTGCAGCCCCGCAGGGACCCAGTACTTC.

This clonotype has only a few counts. This chain links TRBV9 with TRBJ1-2, with D possibly being TRBD1 (5 bases). CDR3 size: 13 residues. The V gene's germline CDR1 is SGDLS and CDR2 YYNGEE. V was clipped by 1 base and J by 4 bases, with 8 bases between them. CDR3 residues: CASSVRQGYGYTF. CDR3 bases: TGTGCCAGCAGCGTAAGGCAGGGCTATGGCTACACCTTC.

V usage is TRBV19 and J usage is TRBJ2-7; 11 nucleotides agree with TRBD1. The V segment lost 4 bases and the J segment 3 bases; nucleotides outside the gene matches: 11. The CDR3 contains 17 residues. Germline lookup yields CDR1 LNHDA and CDR2 SQIVND (reference sequence). The CDR3 coding sequence is TGTGCCAGTAGTACACAACTATTGGACAGGGGGCTCTACGAGCAGTACTTC. It yields the protein CASSTQLLDRGLYEQYF.

This clonotype occurred once. A single base separates this from a much larger clone, so it may be a read error. V is TRBV20-1 and J is TRBJ1-1; D is unclear. Germline lookup yields CDR1 DFQATT and CDR2 SNEGSKA (reference sequence). The CDR3 spans 12 residues. CDR3 in amino acids: CSARDPPIESFF. DNA for the CDR3: TGCAGTGCTAGAGACCCACCAATTGAATCTTTCTTT.

This clonotype was recorded many times. The chain has TRBV29-1 and TRBJ1-1; maybe TRBD1 (5 bases). V was shortened by 7 bases and J by 5 bases, with 17 bases between the two germline ends. There are 13 residues in the CDR3. Germline loops: CDR1 SQVTM, CDR2 ANQGSEA. CDR3 bases: TGCAGCGGCCAGAGGGCGGGGGGAACTGAAGCTTTCTTT. This codes for CSGQRAGGTEAFF.

This clonotype was observed a few times. This chain joins TRBV30 and TRBJ2-7, with D possibly being TRBD2 (5 bases). Trimming took 4 bases from V and 1 from J, leaving 11 bases between them. CDR1 is GTSNPN and CDR2 is SVGIG in the germline V gene (reference sequence). The CDR3 contains 13 residues. CDR3 sequence reads: CAWTPRGSYEQYF. For the CDR3, the DNA is TGTGCCTGGACACCGAGAGGGTCCTACGAGCAGTACTTC.

This clonotype was seen repeatedly, ten times or more. This sequence joins TRBV6-2 or TRBV6-3 and TRBJ1-1; perhaps TRBD1 as D (6 bases). Germline CDR1 is MNHEY and CDR2 is SVGEGT. The CDR3 sequence is 13 residues long. V was pared by 7 bases and J by 0 bases, with 9 bases between. CDR3 protein: CASIGQLNTEAFF. For the CDR3, the DNA is TGTGCCAGCATCGGACAGCTGAACACTGAAGCTTTCTTT.

In this sample, this clonotype turned up many times. This chain connects TRBV24-1 to TRBJ2-5; 14 bases match TRBD2. The CDR3 runs 17 residues. Germline lookup yields CDR1 KGHDR and CDR2 SFDVKD. The V and J ends lost 7 bases and 4 bases, in that order; junction bases with no gene match: 10. The CDR3 DNA sequence: TGTGCCACCAGCCATCGGGGACTAGCGGGAGACCCAGAGACCCAGTACTTC. Its translation: CATSHRGLAGDPETQYF.

The table lists this clonotype with a few counts. Since a much larger clone is just one base distant, this may be a read error. The chain combines TRBV14 with TRBJ1-1; perhaps TRBD1 as D (5 bases). The CDR3 runs 16 residues. Germline CDR1 reads SGHDN; CDR2 reads FVKESK. The CDR3 loop is CAGSQSIPGRGTEAFF. CDR3 bases: TGTGCCGGCAGCCAATCGATTCCGGGTAGGGGCACTGAAGCTTTCTTT.

This clonotype showed up just a few times. The chain carries TRBV5-1 and TRBJ2-6; possibly TRBD1 for D (6 bases). Deletions cut 7 bases from V and 1 base from J, with 9 bases between. Germline V lookup: CDR1 SGHRS, CDR2 YFSETQ. The CDR3 is 14 residues long. The CDR3 region has the DNA TGCGCCAGCGGCACAGGGTCTGGGGCCAACGTCCTGACTTTC. As protein: CASGTGSGANVLTF. Full variable domain (remainder filled in from reference TRBV5-1 and TRBJ2-6): KAGVTQTPRYLIKTRGQQVTLSCSPISGHRSVSWYQQTPGQGLQFLFEYFSETQRNKGNFPGRFSGRQFSNSRSEMNVSTLELGDSALYLCASGTGSGANVLTFGAGSRLTVL.

This clonotype has at least ten counts. The chain is built from TRBV30 and TRBJ1-6, with a tentative D call TRBD1 (5 bases). This CDR3 region has 14 residues. V shed 2 bases and J shed 7 bases, with 12 bases lying between them. The germline gives CDR1 GTSNPN, CDR2 SVGIG (reference sequence). The CDR3 here is CAWSQGQGNSPLHF. The CDR3 region has the DNA TGTGCCTGGAGTCAGGGCCAAGGCAATTCACCCCTCCACTTT. Looking up the rest from reference TRBV30 and TRBJ1-6 gives the full variable domain: SQTIHQWPATLVQPVGSPLSLECTVEGTSNPNLYWYRQAAGRGLQLLFYSVGIGQISSEVPQNLSASRPQDRQFILSSKKLLLSDSGFYLCAWSQGQGNSPLHFGNGTRLTVT.

This clonotype was picked up a small number of times. V is TRBV12-5 and J is TRBJ1-2; tentatively, D is TRBD1 (6 bases). The CDR3 runs 14 residues. V was clipped by 6 bases and J by 8 bases, with 19 bases between them. Germline V CDR1 and CDR2: LGHNT, FRNRAP. CDR3 sequence (DNA): TGTGCTAGTGGCCCTACCGACAGGCCAAGGGGCTACACCTTC. Encoded protein: CASGPTDRPRGYTF.

This clonotype was observed at least ten times. The genes are TRBV28 and TRBJ2-6; TRBD2 agrees at 11 bases. The V and J ends lost 9 bases and 2 bases, in that order; junction bases with no gene match: 9. Germline CDR1 MDHEN, CDR2 SYDVKM. The CDR3 totals 17 residues. The CDR3 here is CASYTSGSFAGANVLTF. As DNA, the CDR3 is TGTGCCAGTTACACTAGCGGGAGTTTCGCTGGGGCCAACGTCCTGACTTTC. Filled out from reference TRBV28 and TRBJ2-6, the complete variable domain reads DVKVTQSSRYLVKRTGEKVFLECVQDMDHENMFWYRQDPGLGLRLIYFSYDVKMKEKGDIPEGYSVSREKKERFSLILESASTNQTSMYLCASYTSGSFAGANVLTFGAGSRLTVL.